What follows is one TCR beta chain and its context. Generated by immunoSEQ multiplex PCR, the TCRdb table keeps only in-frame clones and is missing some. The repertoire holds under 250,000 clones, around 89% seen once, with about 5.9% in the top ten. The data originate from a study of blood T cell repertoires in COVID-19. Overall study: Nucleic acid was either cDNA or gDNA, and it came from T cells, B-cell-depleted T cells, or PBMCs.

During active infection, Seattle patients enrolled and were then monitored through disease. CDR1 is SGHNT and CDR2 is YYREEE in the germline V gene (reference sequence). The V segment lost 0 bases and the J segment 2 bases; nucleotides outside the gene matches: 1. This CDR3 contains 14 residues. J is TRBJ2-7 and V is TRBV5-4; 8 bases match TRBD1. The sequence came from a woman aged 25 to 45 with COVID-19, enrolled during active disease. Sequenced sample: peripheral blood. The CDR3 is CASSLGTGTYEQYF. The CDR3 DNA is TGTGCCAGCAGCTTGGGGACAGGGACCTACGAGCAGTACTTC.